This is a list of T cell receptor beta chains from one sample in a study of CD4 T cells in relation to SARS-CoV-2 and coronaviruses. Their antigens are not known. The method was immunoSEQ multiplex PCR; TCRdb's version includes in-frame clones alone and lacks a portion of them. The repertoire has about 29,000 clones, about three quarters of them found once; the top ten carry about 15%. Sequenced sample: CD4+ T cells from PBMCs, cultured in vitro. Receptor source: a human donor in good health. Each CDR3 is given with its conserved first and last residue. Each record gives: D gene, clone size, CDR3 length, V gene, J gene, CDR3 DNA, CDR3 protein. A D gene is named only where the DNA matches it firmly. The size field is filled for only some rows; it gives once, few, many or a size class.

>TRBD1|-|16|TRBV7-2|TRBJ1-5
TGTGCCAGCAGCTCAGGACAGGGGGGTAGCAATCAGCCCCAGCATTTT
CASSSGQGGSNQPQHF
>-|-|16|TRBV13|TRBJ2-3
TGTGCCAGCAGCTTAGGGATGGGGGATTACACAGATACGCAGTATTTT
CASSLGMGDYTDTQYF
>TRBD2|-|17|TRBV7-6|TRBJ2-1
TGTGCCAGCAGCGCATACGGACTAGCGGGAGTCTACAATGAGCAGTTCTTC
CASSAYGLAGVYNEQFF
>TRBD2|-|16|TRBV7-3|TRBJ2-2
TGTGCCAGCAGCTTTTGGCTAGCGGGAGGTACCGGGGAGCTGTTTTTT
CASSFWLAGGTGELFF
>-|-|17|TRBV5-8|TRBJ2-2
TGTGCCAGCAGCTGGGTCCGGTCCGGGACTGAGACCGGGGAGCTGTTTTTT
CASSWVRSGTETGELFF
>TRBD2|-|16|TRBV6-4|TRBJ2-3
TGTGCCAGCAGTGACCTTAGCGGGAGGGCCACAGATACGCAGTATTTT
CASSDLSGRATDTQYF
>-|-|13|TRBV7-2|TRBJ2-5
TGTGCCAGCAGCTTAGAAGAACGGGAGACCCAGTACTTC
CASSLEERETQYF
>-|-|14|TRBV6-2/TRBV6-3|TRBJ1-4
TGTGCCAGCAGCAACGGACAACTTAATGAAAAACTGTTTTTT
CASSNGQLNEKLFF
>TRBD1|-|16|TRBV11-2|TRBJ1-3
TGTGCCAGCAGCGCAGATAAGACAGGGACTGGAAACACCATATATTTT
CASSADKTGTGNTIYF
>-|few|16|TRBV9|TRBJ2-7
TGTGCCAGCAGCGTTGCGTCCGGGACATCCCCCTACGAGCAGTACTTC
CASSVASGTSPYEQYF
>-|-|13|TRBV12-3/TRBV12-4|TRBJ2-7
TGTGCCAGCAGTTTAGTCCGTGGAAGCGAGCAGTACTTC
CASSLVRGSEQYF
>TRBD2|-|15|TRBV4-2|TRBJ2-5
TGTGCCAGCAGCCAACCGACTAGCGACCAAGAGACCCAGTACTTC
CASSQPTSDQETQYF
>-|-|13|TRBV7-2|TRBJ2-5
TGTGCCAGCAGCTCCCGACATTCGGAGACCCAGTACTTC
CASSSRHSETQYF
>TRBD1|-|13|TRBV7-7|TRBJ2-5
TGTGCCAGCAGCCCTGGACAGGGTGGGTCCCAGTACTTC
CASSPGQGGSQYF
>TRBD1|-|16|TRBV28|TRBJ1-2
TGTGCCAGCAGTTCGCTCGGGACAGTCGAAACCTATGGCTACACCTTC
CASSSLGTVETYGYTF
>-|-|12|TRBV19|TRBJ1-4
TGTGCCAGTAGTATTCAAGGAGGGGGACTGTTTTTT
CASSIQGGGLFF
>-|few|11|TRBV5-1|TRBJ1-2
TGCGCCAGCAGCTTCCGACCGGGCTACACCTTC
CASSFRPGYTF
>-|-|15|TRBV18|TRBJ2-5
TGTGCCAGCTCACCAAGTACGGCAGCCCAAGAGACCCAGTACTTC
CASSPSTAAQETQYF
>-|-|14|TRBV19|TRBJ1-6
TGTGCCAGTAGTGATCCGGGCCTCAGGACACCCCTCCACTTT
CASSDPGLRTPLHF
>TRBD2|-|13|TRBV10-3|TRBJ2-7
TGTGCCATCAGTGCGGCGGGGGGAGACGAGCAGTACTTC
CAISAAGGDEQYF
>TRBD1|few|14|TRBV7-9|TRBJ2-7
TGTGCCAGCAGCTCAACGACAGGGATCTACGAGCAGTACTTC
CASSSTTGIYEQYF
>-|few|11|TRBV5-6|TRBJ2-1
TGTGCCAGCAGACTATACAATGAGCAGTTCTTC
CASRLYNEQFF
>-|-|16|TRBV19|TRBJ2-5
TGTGCCAGTAGTATCTTCAGAAACAGTCACCAAGAGACCCAGTACTTC
CASSIFRNSHQETQYF
>-|-|14|TRBV5-5|TRBJ1-4
TGTGCCAGCAGCTTGGGAGTGACTAATGAAAAACTGTTTTTT
CASSLGVTNEKLFF
>-|-|14|TRBV9|TRBJ2-7
TGTGCCAGCAGCGTACTCGGGAACCCCTACGAGCAGTACTTC
CASSVLGNPYEQYF
>-|-|15|TRBV2|TRBJ2-2
TGTGCCAGCAGTGAGAGGTCGCTGATCACCGGGGAGCTGTTTTTT
CASSERSLITGELFF
>-|-|14|TRBV6-1|TRBJ1-1
TGTGCCAGCAGTGATCTAACGGTGAACACTGAAGCTTTCTTT
CASSDLTVNTEAFF
>-|few|15|TRBV3-1/TRBV3-2|TRBJ1-5
TGTGCCAGCAGCCAAGATCTCCAGTACGGTCAGCCCCAGCATTTT
CASSQDLQYGQPQHF
>-|-|15|TRBV4-3|TRBJ2-7
TGCGCCAGCAGCCAAGCTCCCGACCCCTTCTACGAGCAGTACTTC
CASSQAPDPFYEQYF
>-|-|11|TRBV6-5|TRBJ1-1
TGTGCCAGCAGCTCAGAAAGGAAAGCTTTCTTT
CASSSERKAFF
>-|-|13|TRBV28|TRBJ2-7
TGTGCCAGCAGGGTACAGGGTACCTACGAGCAGTACTTC
CASRVQGTYEQYF
>TRBD2|-|15|TRBV5-1|TRBJ2-3
TGCGCCAGCAGTTCCCGAGCGGGGGGTTCAGATACGCAGTATTTT
CASSSRAGGSDTQYF
>TRBD1|once|15|TRBV2|TRBJ1-3
TGTGCCAGCAGTACCCGACAGGGGGCTAGAAACACCATATATTTT
CASSTRQGARNTIYF
>-|few|11|TRBV9|TRBJ1-6
TGTGCCAGCAGCTCCGACAGAACCCTCCACTTT
CASSSDRTLHF
>-|few|16|TRBV23-1|TRBJ1-2
TGCGCCAGCAGTCAATTCACGGGCGGCGGACTCTATGGCTACACCTTC
CASSQFTGGGLYGYTF
>-|-|15|TRBV7-9|TRBJ1-5
TGTGCCAGCAGCCCACCGGGACGGATTAATCAGCCCCAGCATTTT
CASSPPGRINQPQHF
>-|-|15|TRBV4-1|TRBJ1-1
TGCGCCAGCAGCCAACAACAGGTTTTGGAGACTGAAGCTTTCTTT
CASSQQQVLETEAFF
>-|-|13|TRBV28|TRBJ1-2
TGTGCCAGCCGGGTAGGGGGTGAGAATGGCTACACCTTC
CASRVGGENGYTF
>-|-|15|TRBV3-1/TRBV3-2|TRBJ2-1
TGTGCCAGCAGCCAAGATCCCCAGCAGTACAATGAGCAGTTCTTC
CASSQDPQQYNEQFF
>-|few|11|TRBV20-1|TRBJ2-7
TGCAGTGGCGCCCTAGCGTCCGAGCAGTACTTC
CSGALASEQYF
>-|-|13|TRBV5-1|TRBJ1-1
TGCGCCAGCAGCTCGTCCCCTAACACTGAAGCTTTCTTT
CASSSSPNTEAFF
>-|-|15|TRBV6-5|TRBJ1-1
TGTGCCAGCAGTTACGGGCGGGAGCTGAACACTGAAGCTTTCTTT
CASSYGRELNTEAFF
>TRBD1|few|16|TRBV18|TRBJ2-7
TGTGCCAGCTCACCGAACCGCCGGGACAGGACCTACGAGCAGTACTTC
CASSPNRRDRTYEQYF
>-|few|13|TRBV2|TRBJ2-3
TGTGCCAGCAGGGAACTTAGCACAGATACGCAGTATTTT
CASRELSTDTQYF
>TRBD2|few|17|TRBV4-1|TRBJ2-1
TGCGCCAGCAGCCAAGGCCTCGGACTAGCTACTTCGAGGGAGCAGTTCTTC
CASSQGLGLATSREQFF
>TRBD2|-|15|TRBV5-4|TRBJ2-3
TGTGCCAGCAGTGCGGGGGGGCGGGGCACAGATACGCAGTATTTT
CASSAGGRGTDTQYF
>-|few|15|TRBV6-6|TRBJ2-7
TGTGCCAGCAGTCAGACTAGTTCCACAACGGGGGAGCAGTACTTC
CASSQTSSTTGEQYF
>-|-|13|TRBV5-5|TRBJ2-7
TGTGCCAGCAGCTTAGGACAGTCCTACGAGCAGTACTTC
CASSLGQSYEQYF
>TRBD1|-|13|TRBV7-7|TRBJ2-5
TGTGCCAGCAGCCCGACAGGGGGGGAGACCCAGTACTTC
CASSPTGGETQYF
>TRBD1|-|14|TRBV6-2/TRBV6-3|TRBJ2-4
TGTGCCAGCAGTGGGGGACAGGGAGGGAACATTCAGTACTTC
CASSGGQGGNIQYF
>-|few|16|TRBV4-2|TRBJ1-5
TGTGCCAGCAGCTCCGAGGCGGGATATAGCAATCAGCCCCAGCATTTT
CASSSEAGYSNQPQHF
>-|-|15|TRBV7-3|TRBJ2-3
TGTGCCAGCAGCTTAAATCCGGGAAGCACAGATACGCAGTATTTT
CASSLNPGSTDTQYF
>-|-|15|TRBV6-5|TRBJ1-2
TGTGCCAGCAGTTCTCTAAGGCCCCGCAGCTATGGCTACACCTTC
CASSSLRPRSYGYTF
>TRBD1|-|14|TRBV5-6|TRBJ1-4
TGTGCCAGCAGCGGGGGACAGGGGTTTGAAAAACTGTTTTTT
CASSGGQGFEKLFF
>TRBD1|-|16|TRBV6-5|TRBJ1-3
TGTGCCAGCAGTTACTCACAGGGGGGTTCTGGAAACACCATATATTTT
CASSYSQGGSGNTIYF
>-|-|14|TRBV2|TRBJ2-3
TGTGCCAGCACCGTAGGGGGGGGCACAGATACGCAGTATTTT
CASTVGGGTDTQYF
>TRBD2|-|16|TRBV12-5|TRBJ2-3
TGTGCTAGTGGTTTGTACGTGGGAGGGCGTACAGATACGCAGTATTTT
CASGLYVGGRTDTQYF
>-|-|15|TRBV5-4|TRBJ2-7
TGTGCCAGCAGCTTGGGGGGGCGAGGCTCCTACGAGCAGTACTTC
CASSLGGRGSYEQYF
>-|once|14|TRBV3-1/TRBV3-2|TRBJ2-1
TGTGCCAGCAGCCAGGTAAGGACTACTCTGGAGCAGTTCTTC
CASSQVRTTLEQFF